This paragraph covers one T cell receptor (beta chain) sequence. TCRdb's copy holds only in-frame clones and misses some; the assay was immunoSEQ multiplex PCR. The sample lists about 140,000 clones; 70% to 90% were seen once. The data were taken from a study of blood T cell repertoires in COVID-19. Study details: The study drew acute and convalescent COVID-19 samples from the United States, Italy and Spain.

CDR1 and CDR2 from the germline V gene are ENHRY and SYGVKD. The CDR3 loop spans 16 amino acids. J lost 4 bases, V lost 1 base, and 7 bases had no gene match. This TCR was recovered from a woman aged 50 to 65 with acute or convalescent COVID-19. The chain uses TRBV10-3 and TRBJ1-1, with 9 bases aligning to TRBD1. Material: peripheral blood. Here the CDR3 reads CAISEWVQGASTEAFF. CDR3 DNA sequence: TGTGCCATCAGTGAGTGGGTACAGGGGGCCTCCACTGAAGCTTTCTTT.